The present TCR beta chain was sequenced within a study of regulatory T cells in long-lasting Graves disease. This clonotype was seen repeatedly, ten times or more. CDR1 SEHNR and CDR2 FQNEAQ come from the germline V gene (reference sequence). This CDR3 is 17 amino acids long. The V segment lost 3 bases and the J segment 6 bases; nucleotides outside the gene matches: 12. The time point denotes: newly diagnosed GD, antithyroid drugs for less than 3 months. From RNA extracted from PBMCs, the TCR library was made. A peripheral blood sample, roughly 8.5 milliliters in volume, was drawn into EDTA tubes. To make TCR beta libraries, researchers used iRepertoire HTBI primers and Arm-PCR of CDR3 regions. TCRdb reanalysed the multiplex PCR reads using MiXCR and keeps one entry per CDR3 protein. The table has approximately 470,000 distinct CDR3 sequences, roughly 15% seen once; the top ten hold less than 15%.

These data also formed part of another study, on T cells in Graves' hyperthyroidism and ophthalmopathy. As that report states: Exclusions: uncontrolled infection, other autoimmune disease, pregnancy, lactation. First-round RT-PCR of the TCR CDR3 relied on the HTBI primer set. Ophthalmopathy onset followed model prediction by a median about seven months.

The sample in question was peripheral blood mononuclear cells (PBMCs), obtained at new diagnosis, from a patient treated with antithyroid drugs. This TCR was recovered from a man aged 35 to 55 with Graves disease. V and J are TRBV7-9 and TRBJ2-3, with 10 bases that match TRBD2. CDR3 amino acids: CASSLTSGSLWADTQYF. Here the CDR3 DNA reads TGTGCCAGCAGCTTGACTAGCGGGTCCCTTTGGGCGGATACGCAGTATTTT.